Following are 4 T cell receptor beta chains from one sample sequenced in a study of T cell responses to AZD1222 COVID-19 vaccine. TCRdb's copy holds only in-frame clones and misses some; the assay was immunoSEQ multiplex PCR. The sample lists about 120,000 clones; around 86% were seen once. Material: peripheral blood, obtained on day 0 of AZD1222 vaccination. The receptors come from an adult in good health.

In nucleotides, the CDR3 is TGCGCCAGCAGCGCCGGGACAGGAGCCTATTTGGGCTATGGCTACACCTTC. Its translation: CASSAGTGAYLGYGYTF. The chain is built from TRBV4-3 and TRBJ1-2, with 8 bases lining up with TRBD1. The CDR3 consists of 17 residues. Germline CDR1 reads LGHNA; CDR2 reads YSLEER. The trim removed 5 bases at V and 4 bases at J, leaving 15 bases unmatched.

This clone was detected only once. Here the CDR3 reads CASRPNQETQYF. The CDR3 DNA reads as TGTGCCAGCAGGCCAAACCAAGAGACCCAGTACTTC. The rearrangement uses TRBV27 and TRBJ2-5, with D hard to call. V lost 6 bases and J 0 bases, leaving 5 bases between the germline ends. CDR3 length equals 12 residues. Germline CDR1 MNHEY, CDR2 SMNVEV (reference sequence).

V is TRBV2 and J is TRBJ2-7; D unresolved. The CDR3 spans 16 residues. The V end was cut by 6 bases, the J end by 0 bases, with 18 bases between. Germline loops: CDR1 SNHLY, CDR2 FYNNEI. The CDR3 DNA is TGTGCCAGCAGCGCAAGTATCCAGCATATCTCCTACGAGCAGTACTTC. This codes for CASSASIQHISYEQYF.

This clone was counted between two and nine times. The chain joins TRBV20-1 to TRBJ1-5; a possible D gene is TRBD1 (5 bases). Trimming took off 3 bases at V and 0 bases at J, with 9 bases between the two ends. CDR1 and CDR2 (germline): DFQATT, SNEGSKA (reference sequence). The CDR3 runs 14 residues. CDR3 protein: CSASLGDSNQPQHF. CDR3 DNA: TGCAGTGCTAGTCTAGGGGATAGCAATCAGCCCCAGCATTTT.